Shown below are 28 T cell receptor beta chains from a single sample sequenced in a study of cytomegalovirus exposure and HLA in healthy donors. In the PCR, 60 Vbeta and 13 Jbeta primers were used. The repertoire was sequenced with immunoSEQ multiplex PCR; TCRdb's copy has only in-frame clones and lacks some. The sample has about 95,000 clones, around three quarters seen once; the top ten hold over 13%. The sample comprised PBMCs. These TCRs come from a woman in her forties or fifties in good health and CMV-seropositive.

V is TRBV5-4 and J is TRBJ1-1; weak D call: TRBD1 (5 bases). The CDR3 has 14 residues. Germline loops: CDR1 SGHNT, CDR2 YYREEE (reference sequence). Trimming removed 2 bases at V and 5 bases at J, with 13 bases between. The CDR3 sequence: CASSFDFGGTEAFF. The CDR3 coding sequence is TGTGCCAGCAGCTTTGATTTCGGGGGAACTGAAGCTTTCTTT.

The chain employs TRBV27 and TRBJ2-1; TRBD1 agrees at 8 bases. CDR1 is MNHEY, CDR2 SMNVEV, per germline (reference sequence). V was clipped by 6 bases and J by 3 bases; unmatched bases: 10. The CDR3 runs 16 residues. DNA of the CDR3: TGTGCCAGCAGCTCCTCAGGGGGCCGGTTCTACAATGAGCAGTTCTTC. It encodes CASSSSGGRFYNEQFF.

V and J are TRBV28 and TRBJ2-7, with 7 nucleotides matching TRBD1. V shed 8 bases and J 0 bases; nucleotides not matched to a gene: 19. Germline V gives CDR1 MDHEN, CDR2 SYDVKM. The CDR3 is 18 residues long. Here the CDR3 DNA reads TGTGCCAGCCGAACCGCTTGGGCCGCCGGGACAGCCTCCTACGAGCAGTACTTC. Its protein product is CASRTAWAAGTASYEQYF.

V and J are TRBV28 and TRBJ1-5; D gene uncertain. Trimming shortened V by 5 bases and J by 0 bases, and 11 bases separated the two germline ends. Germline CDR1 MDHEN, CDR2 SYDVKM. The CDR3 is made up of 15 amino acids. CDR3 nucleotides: TGTGCCAGCAGTATAGCGCAATCTAGCAATCAGCCCCAGCATTTT. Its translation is CASSIAQSSNQPQHF.

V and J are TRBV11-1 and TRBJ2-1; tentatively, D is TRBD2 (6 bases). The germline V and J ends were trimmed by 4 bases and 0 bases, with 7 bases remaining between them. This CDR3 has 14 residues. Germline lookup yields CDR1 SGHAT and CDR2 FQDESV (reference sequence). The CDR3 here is CASSSGSSYNEQFF. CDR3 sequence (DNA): TGTGCCAGCAGCTCCGGGAGCTCCTACAATGAGCAGTTCTTC.

The CDR3 region has the DNA TGCGCCAGCCAATATACAGACAGGGGGCTCAGCGAGCAGTACTTC. Translating gives CASQYTDRGLSEQYF. This rearrangement joins TRBV5-1 to TRBJ2-7; 10 bases map to TRBD1. The ends lost 7 bases at V and 6 bases at J; junction bases unmatched: 13. Germline-derived CDR1 and CDR2 are SGHRS and YFSETQ. This CDR3 comprises 15 residues.

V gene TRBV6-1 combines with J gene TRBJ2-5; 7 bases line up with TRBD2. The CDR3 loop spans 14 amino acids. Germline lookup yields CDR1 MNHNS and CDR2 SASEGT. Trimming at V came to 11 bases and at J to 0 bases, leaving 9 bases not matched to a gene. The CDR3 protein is CAAPKTSNQETQYF. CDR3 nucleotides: TGTGCCGCACCGAAGACTAGCAACCAAGAGACCCAGTACTTC.

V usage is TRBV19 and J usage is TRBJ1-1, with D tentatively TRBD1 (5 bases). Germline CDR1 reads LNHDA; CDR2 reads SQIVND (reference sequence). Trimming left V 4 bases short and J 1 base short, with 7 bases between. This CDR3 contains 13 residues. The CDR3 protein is CASSTTGNTEAFF. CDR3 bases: TGTGCCAGTAGTACTACAGGGAACACTGAAGCTTTCTTT.

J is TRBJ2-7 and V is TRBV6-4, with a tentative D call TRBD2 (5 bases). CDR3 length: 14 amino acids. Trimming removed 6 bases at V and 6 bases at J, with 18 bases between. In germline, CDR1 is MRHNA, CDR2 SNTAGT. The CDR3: CASSVEAGGPEQYF. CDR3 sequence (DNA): TGTGCCAGCAGCGTGGAGGCTGGAGGTCCCGAGCAGTACTTC.

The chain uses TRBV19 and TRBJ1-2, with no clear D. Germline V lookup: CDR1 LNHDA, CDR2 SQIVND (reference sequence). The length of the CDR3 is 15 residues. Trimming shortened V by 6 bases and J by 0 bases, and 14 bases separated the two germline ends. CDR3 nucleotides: TGTGCCAGTAGGTCCGAGGGAGGGACTAACTATGGCTACACCTTC. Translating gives CASRSEGGTNYGYTF.

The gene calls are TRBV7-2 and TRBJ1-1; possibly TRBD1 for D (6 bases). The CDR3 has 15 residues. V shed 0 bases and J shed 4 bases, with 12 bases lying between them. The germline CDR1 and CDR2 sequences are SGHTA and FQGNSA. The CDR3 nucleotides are TGTGCCAGCAGCTTAGCCCACAGGGCTACCACTGAAGCTTTCTTT. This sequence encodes CASSLAHRATTEAFF.

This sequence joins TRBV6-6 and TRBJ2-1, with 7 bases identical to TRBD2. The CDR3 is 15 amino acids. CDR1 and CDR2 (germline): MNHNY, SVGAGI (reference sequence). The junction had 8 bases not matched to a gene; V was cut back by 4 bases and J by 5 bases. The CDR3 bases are TGTGCCAGCAGTTGGTGGGGTGGGGGGGACAATGAGCAGTTCTTC. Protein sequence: CASSWWGGGDNEQFF.

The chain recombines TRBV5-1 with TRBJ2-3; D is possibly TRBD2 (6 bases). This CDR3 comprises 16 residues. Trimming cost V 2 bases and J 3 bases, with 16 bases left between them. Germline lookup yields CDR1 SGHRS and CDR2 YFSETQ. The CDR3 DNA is TGCGCCAGCAGCTTTTCGGGAGCCACAACGACAGATACGCAGTATTTT. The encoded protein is CASSFSGATTTDTQYF.

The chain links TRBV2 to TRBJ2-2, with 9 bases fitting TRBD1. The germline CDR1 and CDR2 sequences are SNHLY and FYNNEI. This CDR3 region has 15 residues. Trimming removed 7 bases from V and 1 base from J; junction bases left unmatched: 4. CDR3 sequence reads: CASNPGQGNTGELFF. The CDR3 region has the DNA TGTGCCAGCAATCCGGGACAGGGGAACACCGGGGAGCTGTTTTTT.

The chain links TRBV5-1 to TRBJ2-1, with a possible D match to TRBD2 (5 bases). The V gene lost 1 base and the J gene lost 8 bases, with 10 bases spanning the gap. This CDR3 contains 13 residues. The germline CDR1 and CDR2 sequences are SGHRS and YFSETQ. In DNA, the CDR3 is TGCGCCAGCAGCTTGCCTAGCAATTATGAGCAGTTCTTC. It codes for CASSLPSNYEQFF. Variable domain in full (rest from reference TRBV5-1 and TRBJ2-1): KAGVTQTPRYLIKTRGQQVTLSCSPISGHRSVSWYQQTPGQGLQFLFEYFSETQRNKGNFPGRFSGRQFSNSRSEMNVSTLELGDSALYLCASSLPSNYEQFFGPGTRLTVL.

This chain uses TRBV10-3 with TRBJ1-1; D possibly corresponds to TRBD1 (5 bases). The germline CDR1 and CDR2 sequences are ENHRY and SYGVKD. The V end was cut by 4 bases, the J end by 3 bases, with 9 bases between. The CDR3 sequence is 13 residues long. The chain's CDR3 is CAISVQGHTEAFF. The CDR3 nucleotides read TGTGCCATCAGTGTTCAGGGTCACACTGAAGCTTTCTTT.

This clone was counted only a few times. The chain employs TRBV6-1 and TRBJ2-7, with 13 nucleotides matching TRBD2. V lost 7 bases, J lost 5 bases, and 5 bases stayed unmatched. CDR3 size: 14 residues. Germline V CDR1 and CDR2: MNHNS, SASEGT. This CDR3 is CASTVGLAGDEQYF. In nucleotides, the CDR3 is TGTGCCAGCACAGTAGGACTAGCGGGAGACGAGCAGTACTTC.

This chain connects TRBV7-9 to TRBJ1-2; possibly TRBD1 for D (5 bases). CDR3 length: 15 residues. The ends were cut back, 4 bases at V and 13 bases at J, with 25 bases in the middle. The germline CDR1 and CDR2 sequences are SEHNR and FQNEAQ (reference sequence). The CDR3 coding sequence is TGTGCCAGCAGCTCGATGATCACCGGGACTCAGGCCGGCACCTTC. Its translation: CASSSMITGTQAGTF.

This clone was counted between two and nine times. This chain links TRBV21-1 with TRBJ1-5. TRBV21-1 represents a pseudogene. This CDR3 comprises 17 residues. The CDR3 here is CASSKVTERKGNQPQHF. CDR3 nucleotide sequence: TGTGCCAGCAGCAAAGTGACTGAACGTAAGGGCAATCAGCCCCAGCATTTT.

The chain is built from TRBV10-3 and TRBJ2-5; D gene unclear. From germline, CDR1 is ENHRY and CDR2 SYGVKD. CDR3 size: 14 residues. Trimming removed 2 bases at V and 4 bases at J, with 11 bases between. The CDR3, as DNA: TGTGCCATCAGTGAGGGCCTAGTAGCAGAGACCCAGTACTTC. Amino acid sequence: CAISEGLVAETQYF.

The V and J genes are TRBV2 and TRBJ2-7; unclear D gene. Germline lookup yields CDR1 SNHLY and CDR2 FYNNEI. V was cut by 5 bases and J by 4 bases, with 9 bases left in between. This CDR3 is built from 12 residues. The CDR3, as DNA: TGTGCCAGCAGTTTCGCGGCATACGAGCAGTACTTC. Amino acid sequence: CASSFAAYEQYF.

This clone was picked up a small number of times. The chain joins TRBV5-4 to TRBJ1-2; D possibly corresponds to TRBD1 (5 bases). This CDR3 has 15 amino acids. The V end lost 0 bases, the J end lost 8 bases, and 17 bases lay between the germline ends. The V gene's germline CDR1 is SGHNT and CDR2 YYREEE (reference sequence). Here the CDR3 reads CASSLDSGRVRGYTF. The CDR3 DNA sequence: TGTGCCAGCAGCTTGGATTCGGGCAGGGTGAGGGGCTACACCTTC.

Here the CDR3 reads CASSFRGAGEGETQYF. The CDR3 nucleotides read TGCGCCAGCAGCTTCCGGGGAGCGGGAGAGGGAGAGACCCAGTACTTC. The chain links TRBV5-1 to TRBJ2-5, with 8 positions matching TRBD2. V dropped 2 bases and J dropped 4; count of bases not matched to a gene: 10. This CDR3 has 16 amino acids. Germline values: CDR1 SGHRS, CDR2 YFSETQ.

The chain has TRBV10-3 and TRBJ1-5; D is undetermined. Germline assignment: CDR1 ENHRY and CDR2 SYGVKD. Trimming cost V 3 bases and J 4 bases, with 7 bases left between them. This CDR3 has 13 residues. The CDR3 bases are TGTGCCATCAGTGATCAGGATAATCAGCCCCAGCATTTT. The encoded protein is CAISDQDNQPQHF.

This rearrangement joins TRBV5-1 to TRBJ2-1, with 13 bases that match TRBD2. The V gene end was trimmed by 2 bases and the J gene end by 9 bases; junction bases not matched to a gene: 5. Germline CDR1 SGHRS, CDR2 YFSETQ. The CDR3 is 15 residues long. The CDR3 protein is CASSFRTSGSAEQFF. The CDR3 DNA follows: TGCGCCAGCAGCTTTAGGACTAGCGGGAGCGCTGAGCAGTTCTTC.

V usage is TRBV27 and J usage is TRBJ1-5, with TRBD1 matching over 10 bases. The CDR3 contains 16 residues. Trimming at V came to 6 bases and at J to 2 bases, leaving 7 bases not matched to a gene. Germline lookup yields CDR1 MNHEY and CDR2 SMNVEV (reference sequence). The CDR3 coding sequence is TGTGCCAGCAGCATCGGGACAGGGGAGGGCAATCAGCCCCAGCATTTT. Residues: CASSIGTGEGNQPQHF.

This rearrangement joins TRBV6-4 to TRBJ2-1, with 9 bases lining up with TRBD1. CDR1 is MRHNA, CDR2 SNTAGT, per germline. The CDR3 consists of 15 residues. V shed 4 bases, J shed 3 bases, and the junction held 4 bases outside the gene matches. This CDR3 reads CASSAGQGVYNEQFF. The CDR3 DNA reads TGTGCCAGCAGTGCGGGACAGGGTGTCTACAATGAGCAGTTCTTC.

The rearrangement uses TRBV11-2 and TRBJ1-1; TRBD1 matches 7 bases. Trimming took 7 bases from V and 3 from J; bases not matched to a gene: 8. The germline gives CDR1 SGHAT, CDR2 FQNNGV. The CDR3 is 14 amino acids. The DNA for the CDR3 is TGTGCCAGCACCAAGACAGGGCGCGACACTGAAGCTTTCTTT. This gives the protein CASTKTGRDTEAFF. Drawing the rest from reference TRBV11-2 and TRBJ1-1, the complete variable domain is EAGVAQSPRYKIIEKRQSVAFWCNPISGHATLYWYQQILGQGPKLLIQFQNNGVVDDSQLPKDRFSAERLKGVDSTLKIQPAKLEDSAVYLCASTKTGRDTEAFFGQGTRLTVV.